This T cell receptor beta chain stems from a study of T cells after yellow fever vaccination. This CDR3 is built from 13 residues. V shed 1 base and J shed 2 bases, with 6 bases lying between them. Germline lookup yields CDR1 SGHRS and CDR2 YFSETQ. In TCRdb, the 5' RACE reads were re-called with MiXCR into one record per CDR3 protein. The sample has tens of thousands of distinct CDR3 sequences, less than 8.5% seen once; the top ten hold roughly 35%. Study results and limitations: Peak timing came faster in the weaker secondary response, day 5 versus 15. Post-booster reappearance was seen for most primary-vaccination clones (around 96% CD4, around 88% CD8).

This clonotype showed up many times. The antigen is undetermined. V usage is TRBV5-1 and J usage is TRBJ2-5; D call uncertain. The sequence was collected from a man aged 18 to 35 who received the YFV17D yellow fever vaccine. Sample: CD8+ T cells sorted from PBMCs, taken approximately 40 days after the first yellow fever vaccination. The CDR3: CASSLSSQETQYF. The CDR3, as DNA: TGCGCCAGCAGCTTGAGTAGTCAAGAGACCCAGTACTTC.